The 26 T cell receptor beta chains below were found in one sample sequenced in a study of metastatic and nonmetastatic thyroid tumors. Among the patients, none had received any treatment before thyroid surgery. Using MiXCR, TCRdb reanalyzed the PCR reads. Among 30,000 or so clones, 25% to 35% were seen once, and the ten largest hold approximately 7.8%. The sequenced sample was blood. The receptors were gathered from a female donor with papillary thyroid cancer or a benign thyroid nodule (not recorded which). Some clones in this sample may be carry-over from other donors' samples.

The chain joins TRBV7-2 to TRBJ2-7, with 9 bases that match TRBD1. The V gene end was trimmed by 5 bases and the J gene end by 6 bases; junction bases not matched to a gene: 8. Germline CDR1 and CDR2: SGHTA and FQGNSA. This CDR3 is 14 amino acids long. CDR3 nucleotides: TGTGCCAGCAGCGGGGGGACAGGGTCTCGCGAGCAGTACTTC. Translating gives CASSGGTGSREQYF.

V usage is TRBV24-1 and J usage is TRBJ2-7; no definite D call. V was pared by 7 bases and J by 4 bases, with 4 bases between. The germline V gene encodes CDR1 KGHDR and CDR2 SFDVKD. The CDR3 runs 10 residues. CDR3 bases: TGTGCCACCAGGCTTTACGAGCAGTACTTC. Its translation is CATRLYEQYF.

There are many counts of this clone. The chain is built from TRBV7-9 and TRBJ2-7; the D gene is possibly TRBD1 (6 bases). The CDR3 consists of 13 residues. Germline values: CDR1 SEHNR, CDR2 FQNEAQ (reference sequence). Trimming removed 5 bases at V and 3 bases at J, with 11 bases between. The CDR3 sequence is CASSPQGFYEQYF. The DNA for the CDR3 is TGTGCCAGCAGCCCACAGGGTTTCTACGAGCAGTACTTC.

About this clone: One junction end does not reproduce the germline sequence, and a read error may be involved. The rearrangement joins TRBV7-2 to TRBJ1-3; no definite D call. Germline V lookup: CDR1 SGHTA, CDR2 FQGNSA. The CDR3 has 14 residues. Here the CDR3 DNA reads TGTGCCAGCAGATTAGGAGGGTCTGTAAACACCATATATTTT. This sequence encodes CASRLGGSVNTIYF.

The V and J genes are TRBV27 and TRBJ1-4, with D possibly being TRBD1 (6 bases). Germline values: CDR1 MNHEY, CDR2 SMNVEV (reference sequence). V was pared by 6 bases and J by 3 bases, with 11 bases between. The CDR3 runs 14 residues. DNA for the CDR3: TGTGCCAGCAGGGGGGGGGCCTCTAATGAAAAACTGTTTTTT. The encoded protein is CASRGGASNEKLFF.

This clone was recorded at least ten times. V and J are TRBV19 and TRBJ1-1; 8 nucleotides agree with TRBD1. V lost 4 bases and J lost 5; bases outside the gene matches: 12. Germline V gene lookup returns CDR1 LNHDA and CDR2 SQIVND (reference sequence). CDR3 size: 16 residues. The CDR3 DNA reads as TGTGCCAGTAGTACCGGAATTACAGGGGGAAAAACTGAAGCTTTCTTT. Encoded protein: CASSTGITGGKTEAFF.

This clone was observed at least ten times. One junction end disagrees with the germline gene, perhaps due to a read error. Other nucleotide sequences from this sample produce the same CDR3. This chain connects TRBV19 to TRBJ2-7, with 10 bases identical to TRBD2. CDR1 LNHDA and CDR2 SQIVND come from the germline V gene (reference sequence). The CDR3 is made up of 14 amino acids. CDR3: CATSWTSGPYEQYF. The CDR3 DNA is TGTGCCACCTCTTGGACTAGCGGACCCTATGAGCAGTACTTC. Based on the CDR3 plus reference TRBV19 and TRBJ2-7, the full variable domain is DGGITQSPKYLFRKEGQNVTLSCEQNLNHDAMYWYRQDPGQGLRLIYYSQIVNDFQKGDIAEGYSVSREKKESFPLTVTSAQKNPTAFYLCATSWTSGPYEQYFGPGTRLTVT.

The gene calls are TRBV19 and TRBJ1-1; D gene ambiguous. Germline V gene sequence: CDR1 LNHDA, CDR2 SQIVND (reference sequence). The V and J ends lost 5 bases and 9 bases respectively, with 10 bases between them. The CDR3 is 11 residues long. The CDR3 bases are TGTGCCAGTAGTGGAGGTGTTAAAGCTTTCTTT. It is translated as CASSGGVKAFF.

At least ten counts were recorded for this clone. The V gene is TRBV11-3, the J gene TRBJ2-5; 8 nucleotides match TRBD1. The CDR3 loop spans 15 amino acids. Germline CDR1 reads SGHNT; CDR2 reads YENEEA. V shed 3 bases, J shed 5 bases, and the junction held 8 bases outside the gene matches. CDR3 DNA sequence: TGTGCCAGCAGCTTCCAGGGGGCGCGGAGGGAGACCCAGTACTTC. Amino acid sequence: CASSFQGARRETQYF.

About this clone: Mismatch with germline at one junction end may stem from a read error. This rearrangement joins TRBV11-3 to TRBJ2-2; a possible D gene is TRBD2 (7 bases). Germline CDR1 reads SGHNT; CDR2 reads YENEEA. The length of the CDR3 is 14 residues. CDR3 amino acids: CASSRGGDTVELFF. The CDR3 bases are TGTGCCAGCAGTCGAGGGGGGGACACCGTGGAGCTGTTTTTT. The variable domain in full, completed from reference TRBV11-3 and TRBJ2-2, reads EAGVVQSPRYKIIEKKQPVAFWCNPISGHNTLYWYLQNLGQGPELLIRYENEEAVDDSQLPKDRFSAERLKGVDSTLKIQPAELGDSAVYLCASSRGGDTVELFFGEGSRLTVL.

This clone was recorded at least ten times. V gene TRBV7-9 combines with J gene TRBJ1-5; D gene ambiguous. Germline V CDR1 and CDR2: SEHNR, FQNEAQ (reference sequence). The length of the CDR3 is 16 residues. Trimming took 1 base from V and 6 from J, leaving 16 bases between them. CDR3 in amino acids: CASSLEVVLLGQPQHF. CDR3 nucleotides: TGTGCCAGCAGCTTAGAGGTGGTGTTGTTGGGTCAGCCCCAGCATTTT.

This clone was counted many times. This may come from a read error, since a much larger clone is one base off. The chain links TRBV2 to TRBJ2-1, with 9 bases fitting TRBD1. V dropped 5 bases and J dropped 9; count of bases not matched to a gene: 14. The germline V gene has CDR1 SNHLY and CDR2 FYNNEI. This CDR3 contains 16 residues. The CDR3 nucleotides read TGTGCCAGCAGTAGAGCCGGGACAGGGAGAATGGGTGAGCAGTTCTTC. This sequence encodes CASSRAGTGRMGEQFF.

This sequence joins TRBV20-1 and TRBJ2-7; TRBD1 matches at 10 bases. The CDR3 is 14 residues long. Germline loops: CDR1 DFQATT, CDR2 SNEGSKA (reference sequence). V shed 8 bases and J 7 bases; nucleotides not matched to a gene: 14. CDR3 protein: CSSQLGQGIGEQYF. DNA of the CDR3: TGCAGTTCCCAGTTGGGACAGGGGATAGGGGAGCAGTACTTC.

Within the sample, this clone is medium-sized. The CDR3 bases are TGTGCCAGCAGTTCGACTGGTTACGAGCAGTACTTC. Translation gives CASSSTGYEQYF. The V call is TRBV27, the J call TRBJ2-7; D not resolved. V lost 4 bases, J lost 4 bases, and 8 bases lay in between. CDR1 is MNHEY and CDR2 is SMNVEV in the germline V gene (reference sequence). CDR3 length: 12 amino acids.

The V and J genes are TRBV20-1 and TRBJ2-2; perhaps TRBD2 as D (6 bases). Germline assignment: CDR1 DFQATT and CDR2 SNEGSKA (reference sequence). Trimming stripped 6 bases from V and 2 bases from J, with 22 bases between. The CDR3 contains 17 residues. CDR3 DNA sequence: TGCAGTGCACCGAGTGCGGCGGGATTAGGTAACACCGGGGAGCTGTTTTTT. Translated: CSAPSAAGLGNTGELFF.

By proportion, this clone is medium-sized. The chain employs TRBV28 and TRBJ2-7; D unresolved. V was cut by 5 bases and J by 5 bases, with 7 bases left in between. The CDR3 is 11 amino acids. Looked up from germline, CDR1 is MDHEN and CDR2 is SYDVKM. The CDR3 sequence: CASSRAHEQYF. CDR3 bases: TGTGCCAGCAGTCGGGCCCACGAGCAGTACTTC.

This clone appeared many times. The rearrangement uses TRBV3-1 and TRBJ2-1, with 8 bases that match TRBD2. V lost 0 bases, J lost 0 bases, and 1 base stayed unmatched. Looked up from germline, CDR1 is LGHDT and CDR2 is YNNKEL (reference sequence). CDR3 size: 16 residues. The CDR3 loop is CASSQEGTSSYNEQFF. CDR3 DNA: TGTGCCAGCAGCCAAGAGGGGACTAGCTCCTACAATGAGCAGTTCTTC.

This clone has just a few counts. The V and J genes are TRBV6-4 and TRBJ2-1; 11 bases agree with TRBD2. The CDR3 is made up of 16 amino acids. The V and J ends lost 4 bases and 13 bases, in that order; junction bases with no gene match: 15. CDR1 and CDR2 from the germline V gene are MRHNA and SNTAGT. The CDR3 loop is CASSARLAGWVIDQFF. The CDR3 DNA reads TGTGCCAGCAGTGCTCGACTAGCGGGATGGGTAATTGACCAGTTCTTC.

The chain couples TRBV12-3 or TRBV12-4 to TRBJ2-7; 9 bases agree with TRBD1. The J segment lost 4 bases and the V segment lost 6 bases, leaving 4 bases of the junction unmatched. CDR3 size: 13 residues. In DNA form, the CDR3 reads TGTGCCAGCAGGGTGACAGGGGGGTACGAGCAGTACTTC. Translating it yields CASRVTGGYEQYF.

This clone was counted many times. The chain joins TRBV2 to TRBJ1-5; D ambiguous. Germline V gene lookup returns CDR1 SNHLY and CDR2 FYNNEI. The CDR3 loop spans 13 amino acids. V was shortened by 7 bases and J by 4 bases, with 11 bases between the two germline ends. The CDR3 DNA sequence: TGTGCCAGCACCTTCGTAGTGAATCAGCCCCAGCATTTT. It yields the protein CASTFVVNQPQHF.

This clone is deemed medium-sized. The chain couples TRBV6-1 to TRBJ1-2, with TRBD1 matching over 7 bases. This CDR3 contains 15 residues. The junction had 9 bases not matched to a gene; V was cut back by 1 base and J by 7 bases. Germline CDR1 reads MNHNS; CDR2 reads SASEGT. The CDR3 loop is CASSEVTQGISGYTF. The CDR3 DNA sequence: TGTGCCAGCAGTGAAGTCACACAGGGGATAAGTGGCTACACCTTC.

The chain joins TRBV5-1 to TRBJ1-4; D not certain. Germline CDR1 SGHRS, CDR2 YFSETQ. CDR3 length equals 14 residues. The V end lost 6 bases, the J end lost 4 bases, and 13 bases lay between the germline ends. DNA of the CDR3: TGCGCCAGCAATGTGGTCGGGTGTAATGAAAAACTGTTTTTT. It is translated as CASNVVGCNEKLFF.

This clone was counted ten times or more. The CDR3 DNA reads as TGTGCCAGCAGCCCCCTTGACCCCGGCGGTACGCAGTATTTT. Protein: CASSPLDPGGTQYF. The J gene is TRBJ2-3, the V gene TRBV7-9; no clear D gene. Trimming pared 5 bases from V and 8 bases from J, leaving 17 bases between. Germline V gene data show CDR1 as SEHNR and CDR2 as FQNEAQ (reference sequence). The CDR3 length is 14 residues.

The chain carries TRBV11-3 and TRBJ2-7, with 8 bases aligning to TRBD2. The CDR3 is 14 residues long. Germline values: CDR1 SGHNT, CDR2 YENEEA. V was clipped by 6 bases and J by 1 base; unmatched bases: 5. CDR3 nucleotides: TGTGCCAGCAGGGGTTCTAGCGGGTCCTACGAGCAGTACTTC. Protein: CASRGSSGSYEQYF.

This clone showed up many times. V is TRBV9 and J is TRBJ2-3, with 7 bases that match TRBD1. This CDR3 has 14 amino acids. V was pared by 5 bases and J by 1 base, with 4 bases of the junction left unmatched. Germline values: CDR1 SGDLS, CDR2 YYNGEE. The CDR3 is CASSGTAGTDTQYF. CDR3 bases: TGTGCCAGCAGTGGGACAGCGGGCACAGATACGCAGTATTTT.

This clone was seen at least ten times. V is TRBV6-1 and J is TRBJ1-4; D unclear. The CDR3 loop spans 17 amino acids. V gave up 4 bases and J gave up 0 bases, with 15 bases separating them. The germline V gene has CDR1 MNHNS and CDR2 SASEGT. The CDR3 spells CASSGRKRLATNEKLFF. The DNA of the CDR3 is TGTGCCAGCAGTGGACGGAAAAGACTTGCAACTAATGAAAAACTGTTTTTT.